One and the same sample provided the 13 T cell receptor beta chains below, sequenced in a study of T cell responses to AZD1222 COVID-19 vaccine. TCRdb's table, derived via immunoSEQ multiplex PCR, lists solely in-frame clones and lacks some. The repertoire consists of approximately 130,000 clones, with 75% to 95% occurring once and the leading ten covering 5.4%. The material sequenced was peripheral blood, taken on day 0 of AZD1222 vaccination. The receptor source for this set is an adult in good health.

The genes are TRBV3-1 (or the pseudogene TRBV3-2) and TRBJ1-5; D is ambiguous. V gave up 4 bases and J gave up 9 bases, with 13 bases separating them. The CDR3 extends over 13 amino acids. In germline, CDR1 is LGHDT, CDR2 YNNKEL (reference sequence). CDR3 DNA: TGTGCCAGCAGCCCCCAATTGGAGATGCCCCAGCATTTT. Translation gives CASSPQLEMPQHF.

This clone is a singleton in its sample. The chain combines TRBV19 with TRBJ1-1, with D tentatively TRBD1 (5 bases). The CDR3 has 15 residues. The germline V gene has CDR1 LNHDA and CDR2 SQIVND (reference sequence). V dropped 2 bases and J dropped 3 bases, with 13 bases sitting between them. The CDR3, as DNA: TGTGCCAGTAGTATAAGGGACGGGCGCGACACTGAAGCTTTCTTT. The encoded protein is CASSIRDGRDTEAFF.

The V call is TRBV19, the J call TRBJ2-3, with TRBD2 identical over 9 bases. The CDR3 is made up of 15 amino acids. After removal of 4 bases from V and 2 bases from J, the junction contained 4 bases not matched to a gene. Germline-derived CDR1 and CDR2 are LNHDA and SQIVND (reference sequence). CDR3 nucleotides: TGTGCCAGTAGTAGGCTAGCGGGAAACACAGATACGCAGTATTTT. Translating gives CASSRLAGNTDTQYF.

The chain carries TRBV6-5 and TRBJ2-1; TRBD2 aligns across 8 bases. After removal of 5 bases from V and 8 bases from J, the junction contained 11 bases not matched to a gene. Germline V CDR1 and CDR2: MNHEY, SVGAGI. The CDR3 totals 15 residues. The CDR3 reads CASSLTGGTSDEQFF. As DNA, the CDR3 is TGTGCCAGCAGTCTTACGGGAGGGACTTCCGATGAGCAGTTCTTC.

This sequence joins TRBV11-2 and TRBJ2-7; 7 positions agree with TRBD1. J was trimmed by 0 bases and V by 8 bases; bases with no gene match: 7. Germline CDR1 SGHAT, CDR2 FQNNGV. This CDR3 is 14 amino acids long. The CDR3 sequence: CASPSRGHSYEQYF. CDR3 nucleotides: TGTGCCAGCCCCAGTAGGGGGCACTCCTACGAGCAGTACTTC.

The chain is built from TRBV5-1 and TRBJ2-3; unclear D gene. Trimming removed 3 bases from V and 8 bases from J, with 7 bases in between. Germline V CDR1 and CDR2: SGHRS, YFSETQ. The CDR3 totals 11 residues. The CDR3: CASSSLRTQYF. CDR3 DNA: TGCGCCAGCAGCTCCCTCCGTACGCAGTATTTT.

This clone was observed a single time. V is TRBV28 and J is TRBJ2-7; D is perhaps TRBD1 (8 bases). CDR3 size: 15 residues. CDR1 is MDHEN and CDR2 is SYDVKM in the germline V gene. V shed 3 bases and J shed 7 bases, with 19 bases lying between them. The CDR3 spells CASSFLQGGPREQYF. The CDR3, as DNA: TGTGCCAGCAGTTTCCTACAGGGGGGGCCAAGAGAGCAGTACTTC.

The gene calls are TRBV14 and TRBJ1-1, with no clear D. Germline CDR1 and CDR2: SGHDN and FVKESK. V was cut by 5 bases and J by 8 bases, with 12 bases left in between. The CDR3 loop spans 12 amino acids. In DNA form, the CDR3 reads TGTGCCAGCAGCTATGCGGGGATCGAAGCTTTCTTT. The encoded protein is CASSYAGIEAFF.

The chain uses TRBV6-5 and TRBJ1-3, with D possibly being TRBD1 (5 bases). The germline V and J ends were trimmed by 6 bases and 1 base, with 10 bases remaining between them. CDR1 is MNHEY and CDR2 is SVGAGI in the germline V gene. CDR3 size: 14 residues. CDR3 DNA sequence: TGTGCCAGCAGACCGGGGGGTTCTGGAAACACCATATATTTT. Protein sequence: CASRPGGSGNTIYF.

The chain's CDR3 is CASSLSGDYGNTIYF. The CDR3 DNA sequence: TGTGCCAGTAGTCTCTCCGGGGATTACGGAAACACCATATATTTT. The rearrangement uses TRBV19 and TRBJ1-3; D unclear. V was shortened by 5 bases and J by 4 bases, with 15 bases between the two germline ends. Germline-derived CDR1 and CDR2 are LNHDA and SQIVND (reference sequence). The CDR3 is 15 residues long.

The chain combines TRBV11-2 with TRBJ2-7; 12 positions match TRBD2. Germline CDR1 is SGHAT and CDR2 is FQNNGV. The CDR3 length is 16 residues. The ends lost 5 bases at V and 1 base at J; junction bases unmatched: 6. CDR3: CASSPELAGGSYEQYF. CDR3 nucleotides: TGTGCCAGCAGCCCTGAACTAGCGGGAGGTTCCTACGAGCAGTACTTC.

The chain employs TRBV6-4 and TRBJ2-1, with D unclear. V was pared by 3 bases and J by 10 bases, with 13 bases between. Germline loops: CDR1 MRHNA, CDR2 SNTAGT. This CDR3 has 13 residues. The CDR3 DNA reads TGTGCCAGCAGTGAAGGGCCAGCAGGCGAGCAGTTCTTC. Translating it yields CASSEGPAGEQFF.

CDR3 nucleotide sequence: TGTGCCAGCATGTACCTAGCGTCGGGCGGGGAGCTGTTTTTT. Translating it yields CASMYLASGGELFF. The V gene is TRBV6-5, the J gene TRBJ2-2; perhaps TRBD2 as D (6 bases). With 7 bases removed from V and 7 bases from J, the gap between germline ends came to 16 bases. This CDR3 is 14 amino acids long. Germline V gives CDR1 MNHEY, CDR2 SVGAGI.